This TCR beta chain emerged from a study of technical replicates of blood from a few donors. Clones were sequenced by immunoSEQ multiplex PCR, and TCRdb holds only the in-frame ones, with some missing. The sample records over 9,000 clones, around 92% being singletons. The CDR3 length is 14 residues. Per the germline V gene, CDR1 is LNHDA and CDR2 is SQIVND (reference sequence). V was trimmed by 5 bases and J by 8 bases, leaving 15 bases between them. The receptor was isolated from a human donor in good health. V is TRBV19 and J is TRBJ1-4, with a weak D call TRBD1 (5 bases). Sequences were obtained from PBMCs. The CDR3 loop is CASSDTFRGEKLFF. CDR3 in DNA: TGTGCCAGTAGTGATACTTTTAGGGGCGAAAAACTGTTTTTT.